This T cell receptor beta chain was identified during a study of control samples from healthy donors and cancer patients. Assay: immunoSEQ multiplex PCR; the TCRdb copy retains only in-frame clones and omits some. Counted here are around 100,000 clones, just over 85% occurring once; the ten biggest clones make up less than 15%. CDR3 length equals 17 residues. V was trimmed by 1 base and J by 0 bases, leaving 15 bases between them. The germline gives CDR1 LGHDT, CDR2 YNNKEL (reference sequence). This receptor was obtained from a young man in good health. The sequencing input was blood. V usage is TRBV3-1 (or the pseudogene TRBV3-2) and J usage is TRBJ1-1; D not certain. The CDR3 reads CASSQVLSGSLNTEAFF. CDR3 sequence (DNA): TGTGCCAGCAGCCAAGTCCTTTCGGGGTCCCTGAACACTGAAGCTTTCTTT.